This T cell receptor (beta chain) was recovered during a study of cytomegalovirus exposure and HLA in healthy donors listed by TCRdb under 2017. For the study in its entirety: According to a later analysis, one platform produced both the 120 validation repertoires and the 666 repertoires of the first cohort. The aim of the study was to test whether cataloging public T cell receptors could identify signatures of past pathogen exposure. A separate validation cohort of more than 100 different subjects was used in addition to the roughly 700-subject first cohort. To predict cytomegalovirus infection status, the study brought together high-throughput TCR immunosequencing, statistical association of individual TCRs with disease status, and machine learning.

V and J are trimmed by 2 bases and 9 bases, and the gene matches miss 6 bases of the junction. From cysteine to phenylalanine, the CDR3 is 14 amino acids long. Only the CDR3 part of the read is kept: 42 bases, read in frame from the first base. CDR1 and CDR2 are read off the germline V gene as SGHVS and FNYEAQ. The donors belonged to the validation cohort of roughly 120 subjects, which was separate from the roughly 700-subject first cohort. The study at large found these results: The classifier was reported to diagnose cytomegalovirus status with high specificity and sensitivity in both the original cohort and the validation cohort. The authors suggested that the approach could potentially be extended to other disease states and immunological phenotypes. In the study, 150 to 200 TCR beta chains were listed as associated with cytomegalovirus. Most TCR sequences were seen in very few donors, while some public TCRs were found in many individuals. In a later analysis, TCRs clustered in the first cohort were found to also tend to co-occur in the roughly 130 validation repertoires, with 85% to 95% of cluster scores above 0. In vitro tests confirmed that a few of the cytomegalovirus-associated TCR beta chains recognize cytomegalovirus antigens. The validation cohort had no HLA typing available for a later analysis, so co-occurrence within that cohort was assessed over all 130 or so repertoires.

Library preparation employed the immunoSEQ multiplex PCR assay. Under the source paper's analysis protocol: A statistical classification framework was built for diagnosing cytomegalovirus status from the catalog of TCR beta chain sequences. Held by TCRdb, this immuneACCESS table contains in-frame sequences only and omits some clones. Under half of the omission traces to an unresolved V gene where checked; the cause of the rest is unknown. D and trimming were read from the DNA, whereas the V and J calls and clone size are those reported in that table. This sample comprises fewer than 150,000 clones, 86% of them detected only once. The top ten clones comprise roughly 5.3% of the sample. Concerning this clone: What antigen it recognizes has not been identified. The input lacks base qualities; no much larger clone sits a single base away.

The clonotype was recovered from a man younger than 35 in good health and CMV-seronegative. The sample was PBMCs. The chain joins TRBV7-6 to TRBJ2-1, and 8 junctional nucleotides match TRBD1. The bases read TGTGCCAGCAGCTTAACTCAGGGGGCGGGTGAGCAGTTCTTC. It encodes CASSLTQGAGEQFF.